These T cell receptor beta chains were read from a single sample in a study of T cell responses to AZD1222 COVID-19 vaccine. Profiling relied on immunoSEQ multiplex PCR, and the TCRdb table lists in-frame clones only, not all of them. The table has more than 140,000 clones, roughly 88% seen once. The sequencing here drew on peripheral blood, taken on day 0 of AZD1222 vaccination. These receptor sequences come from an adult in good health. Each CDR3 is given with its conserved first and last residue. A D gene is named only where the DNA matches it firmly. Where a row states a size, it is once, few, many or the class of an expanded clone; other rows omit it.

V: TRBV6-1
size: NA
D: TRBD1
J: TRBJ1-4
DNA: TGTGCCAGCAGTGGAGGCAGGGGGTTCAATAATAATGAAAAACTGTTTTTT
CDR3: CASSGGRGFNNNEKLFF

V: TRBV27
size: NA
D: TRBD1
J: TRBJ2-7
DNA: TGTGCCAGCAGTTTAGGGGACAGGGGGTTCTACGAGCAGTACTTC
CDR3: CASSLGDRGFYEQYF

V: TRBV19
size: NA
D: TRBD1
J: TRBJ1-5
DNA: TGTGCCAGTAGTATGGAGGGGACAGGGGGCGCAGGGAACAATCAGCCCCAGCATTTT
CDR3: CASSMEGTGGAGNNQPQHF

V: TRBV18
size: NA
D: TRBD1
J: TRBJ2-4
DNA: TGTGCCAGCTCACCGACGATGACGACAGGGGATAAAAACATTCAGTACTTC
CDR3: CASSPTMTTGDKNIQYF

V: TRBV24-1
size: NA
D: TRBD2
J: TRBJ2-2
DNA: TGTGCCACCAGTGATCCGGGACTAGCGACCGGGGAGCTGTTTTTT
CDR3: CATSDPGLATGELFF

V: TRBV28
size: NA
D: NA
J: TRBJ1-3
DNA: TGTGCCAGCAGTGTAGGTTCTGGAAACACCATATATTTT
CDR3: CASSVGSGNTIYF

V: TRBV28
size: NA
D: NA
J: TRBJ2-2
DNA: TGTGCCAGCAGTTTATCGGTAGCGGATTACACCGGGGAGCTGTTTTTT
CDR3: CASSLSVADYTGELFF

V: TRBV11-2
size: NA
D: NA
J: TRBJ1-2
DNA: TGTGCCAGCAGCTTAGAGCGGGGGTCTTTTGATGGCTACACCTTC
CDR3: CASSLERGSFDGYTF

V: TRBV6-2/TRBV6-3
size: NA
D: NA
J: TRBJ2-5
DNA: TGTGCCAGCAGTTACTCGAACGGGAAAGAGACCCAGTACTTC
CDR3: CASSYSNGKETQYF

V: TRBV4-1
size: NA
D: NA
J: TRBJ2-3
DNA: TGCGCCAGCAGCCAAGATCCTATTTCGCGTGGTACGCAGTATTTT
CDR3: CASSQDPISRGTQYF

V: TRBV9
size: NA
D: TRBD1
J: TRBJ2-6
DNA: TGTGCCAGCAGCGTAGATCGACAGGGGAGCTCTGGGGCCAACGTCCTGACTTTC
CDR3: CASSVDRQGSSGANVLTF

V: TRBV7-9
size: once
D: NA
J: TRBJ2-3
DNA: TGTGCCAGCAGCATATTGGGGGGAGCGGATACGCAGTATTTT
CDR3: CASSILGGADTQYF

V: TRBV2
size: NA
D: TRBD1
J: TRBJ1-5
DNA: TGTGCCAGCAGTAGGGACAGGGGAGGCCTCGGACCCCAGCATTTT
CDR3: CASSRDRGGLGPQHF

V: TRBV14
size: few
D: NA
J: TRBJ1-1
DNA: TGTGCCAGCAGCCAAGACAGAGCCGCTTTCTTT
CDR3: CASSQDRAAFF

V: TRBV7-6
size: once
D: TRBD2
J: TRBJ2-1
DNA: TGTGCCAGCAGCTTAGGAGGCGGGGGCTCCTACAATGAGCAGTTCTTC
CDR3: CASSLGGGGSYNEQFF

V: TRBV19
size: NA
D: NA
J: TRBJ1-1
DNA: TGTGCCAGTATCCCCGGGGACACTGAAGCTTTCTTT
CDR3: CASIPGDTEAFF

V: TRBV5-1
size: NA
D: NA
J: TRBJ2-1
DNA: TGCGCCAGCAGCTTTAGAAATGAGCAGTTCTTC
CDR3: CASSFRNEQFF

V: TRBV14
size: NA
D: NA
J: TRBJ1-5
DNA: TGTGCCAGCAGCCGGACTGGGCAGCCCCAGCATTTT
CDR3: CASSRTGQPQHF

V: TRBV18
size: NA
D: TRBD1
J: TRBJ1-4
DNA: TGTGCCAGCTCGCGACAGGGGGCGGTCGCTAATGAAAAACTGTTTTTT
CDR3: CASSRQGAVANEKLFF

V: TRBV6-5
size: NA
D: NA
J: TRBJ2-7
DNA: TGTGCCAGCAGTTACGGGACTCCTGCCGGTTACTACGAGCAGTACTTC
CDR3: CASSYGTPAGYYEQYF

V: TRBV14
size: once
D: NA
J: TRBJ2-7
DNA: TGTGCCAGCAGCCCTCTAGGTTTATGGCACGAGCAGTACTTC
CDR3: CASSPLGLWHEQYF

V: TRBV6-2/TRBV6-3
size: NA
D: NA
J: TRBJ2-1
DNA: TGTGCCAGCAGTTACTCACGGAGCTCCTACAATGAGCAGTTCTTC
CDR3: CASSYSRSSYNEQFF

V: TRBV3-1/TRBV3-2
size: NA
D: TRBD2
J: TRBJ2-7
DNA: TGTGCCAGCAGCCAAGATCGGGGGGGCTCCTACGAGCAGTACTTC
CDR3: CASSQDRGGSYEQYF

V: TRBV5-4
size: NA
D: TRBD2
J: TRBJ2-7
DNA: TGTGCCAGCAGCTTTAAAAGCGGGATAATATTCGAGCAGTACTTC
CDR3: CASSFKSGIIFEQYF

V: TRBV29-1
size: NA
D: NA
J: TRBJ2-7
DNA: TGCAGCGTTGGACCGGCGGCAGCGGAGCAGTACTTC
CDR3: CSVGPAAAEQYF

V: TRBV20-1
size: NA
D: NA
J: TRBJ1-2
DNA: TGCAGTGCTAGTACGTCTTCGGGCAGCTATGGCTACACCTTC
CDR3: CSASTSSGSYGYTF

V: TRBV5-5
size: NA
D: NA
J: TRBJ2-7
DNA: TGTGCCAGCGCTATGGGGACCTACGAGCAGTACTTC
CDR3: CASAMGTYEQYF

V: TRBV19
size: NA
D: NA
J: TRBJ1-2
DNA: TGTGCCAGTAGTATTCCTCCTACTAACTATGGCTACACCTTC
CDR3: CASSIPPTNYGYTF

V: TRBV9
size: NA
D: TRBD1
J: TRBJ1-4
DNA: TGTGCCAGCAGCGCTTCGGGACAGGGGGATGAAAAACTGTTTTTT
CDR3: CASSASGQGDEKLFF

V: TRBV25-1
size: NA
D: TRBD2
J: TRBJ2-3
DNA: TGTGCCAGCATCGGGAGGGGGTTGAGTAGGGATACGCAGTATTTT
CDR3: CASIGRGLSRDTQYF

V: TRBV11-3
size: NA
D: NA
J: TRBJ1-1
DNA: TGTGCCAGCAGCCCTGGTCGCACTGAAGCTTTCTTT
CDR3: CASSPGRTEAFF

V: TRBV19
size: NA
D: NA
J: TRBJ2-1
DNA: TGTGCCAGTAGTATTTTAGGGGGGGCTACCCCTAATGAGCAGTTCTTC
CDR3: CASSILGGATPNEQFF

V: TRBV19
size: NA
D: NA
J: TRBJ1-1
DNA: TGTGCCAGTAGGGATGACGGGCTGAAGACTGAAGCTTTCTTT
CDR3: CASRDDGLKTEAFF

V: TRBV28
size: NA
D: NA
J: TRBJ2-7
DNA: TGTGCCAGCAGTTTATCAGCCGCGGGGTACGAGCAGTACTTC
CDR3: CASSLSAAGYEQYF

V: TRBV19
size: NA
D: TRBD1
J: TRBJ2-1
DNA: TGTGCCAGTATGGACAGGATAAATGAGCAGTTCTTC
CDR3: CASMDRINEQFF

V: TRBV7-9
size: NA
D: NA
J: TRBJ1-1
DNA: TGTGCCAGCAGCTTAGTCTTTGAGGTCACTGAAGCTTTCTTT
CDR3: CASSLVFEVTEAFF

V: TRBV10-3
size: NA
D: NA
J: TRBJ2-3
DNA: TGTGCCATCAGTGAGTCGAGCGGGCTAGGCCCTGCAGATACGCAGTATTTT
CDR3: CAISESSGLGPADTQYF

V: TRBV30
size: NA
D: NA
J: TRBJ2-7
DNA: TGTGCCTGGAGTGCGGGTTTGTCCTACGAGCAGTACTTC
CDR3: CAWSAGLSYEQYF

V: TRBV29-1
size: NA
D: NA
J: TRBJ2-3
DNA: TGCAGCGTTACCAACACAGATACGCAGTATTTT
CDR3: CSVTNTDTQYF

V: TRBV5-6
size: NA
D: TRBD2
J: TRBJ2-5
DNA: TGTGCCGGGCATCTAGCGGGGTATCAAGAGACCCAGTACTTC
CDR3: CAGHLAGYQETQYF

V: TRBV5-1
size: NA
D: NA
J: TRBJ2-1
DNA: TGCGCCAGCAGCGTGACTAGGGGGAATGAGCAGTTCTTC
CDR3: CASSVTRGNEQFF

V: TRBV24-1
size: NA
D: TRBD2
J: TRBJ2-3
DNA: TGTGCCACCAGTGATTCCACACTTAGCGGGAGGGCTAGCACAGATACGCAGTATTTT
CDR3: CATSDSTLSGRASTDTQYF

V: TRBV30
size: NA
D: NA
J: TRBJ1-5
DNA: TGTGCCTGGAGTGAGGGGCATAAGGATCAGCCCCAGCATTTT
CDR3: CAWSEGHKDQPQHF

V: TRBV29-1
size: NA
D: NA
J: TRBJ1-3
DNA: TGCAGCGTTGATTTGGGAAACACCATATATTTT
CDR3: CSVDLGNTIYF

V: TRBV14
size: NA
D: NA
J: TRBJ2-7
DNA: TGTGCCAGCAGCAACGACAGATACGAGCAGTACTTC
CDR3: CASSNDRYEQYF

V: TRBV27
size: once
D: TRBD1
J: TRBJ1-1
DNA: TGTGCCAGCAGCAAACAGGGGAGGGACACTGAAGCTTTCTTT
CDR3: CASSKQGRDTEAFF

V: TRBV5-1
size: once
D: TRBD2
J: TRBJ2-1
DNA: TGCGCCAGCAGCAAAGCGGGAGGGCGCAATGAGCAGTTCTTC
CDR3: CASSKAGGRNEQFF

V: TRBV10-3
size: NA
D: NA
J: TRBJ1-1
DNA: TGTGCCACCTGCCCCCAGGGGTATTGGACTGAAGCTTTCTTT
CDR3: CATCPQGYWTEAFF

V: TRBV5-1
size: NA
D: NA
J: TRBJ2-7
DNA: TGCGCCAGCAGCGGCTCGGGGTTCTCCTACGAGCAGTACTTC
CDR3: CASSGSGFSYEQYF

V: TRBV5-1
size: NA
D: TRBD2
J: TRBJ2-6
DNA: TGCGCCAGCAGCCTCGGGAGGGGAGTGTCTGGGGCCAACGTCCTGACTTTC
CDR3: CASSLGRGVSGANVLTF

V: TRBV27
size: NA
D: NA
J: TRBJ1-1
DNA: TGTGCCAGCAGTTTTGGGACTGAAGCTTTCTTT
CDR3: CASSFGTEAFF

V: TRBV28
size: NA
D: TRBD2
J: TRBJ2-1
DNA: TGTGCCAGCAGCCCGATAGCGGGGCGCCTCTTGGGGAATGAGCAGTTCTTC
CDR3: CASSPIAGRLLGNEQFF